These 5 T cell receptor beta chains were sequenced from one sample in a study of regulatory T cells in long-lasting Graves disease. The sample's time point: newly diagnosed GD, antithyroid drugs for less than 3 months. Following extraction of RNA from PBMCs, that RNA was used to make the TCR library. Arm-PCR of CDR3 regions and iRepertoire HTBI primers were used to build TCR beta libraries. In TCRdb, the multiplex PCR reads were re-called with MiXCR into one record per CDR3 protein. The sample shows a few hundred thousand distinct CDR3 sequences, over 15% of them seen only once. A further study also used this sample, focusing on T cells in Graves' hyperthyroidism and ophthalmopathy.

Specimen: peripheral blood mononuclear cells (PBMCs), collected at new diagnosis, from a patient treated with antithyroid drugs. The receptors come from a young woman with Graves disease.

This clonotype was observed many times. The chain's CDR3 is CASSPPWPGEQFF. The CDR3 bases are TGTGCCAGCAGTCCCCCCTGGCCCGGTGAGCAGTTCTTC. The chain uses TRBV12-3 or TRBV12-4 and TRBJ2-1; no clear D. This CDR3 is built from 13 residues. Trimming pared 5 bases from V and 9 bases from J, leaving 14 bases between.

This clonotype was seen repeatedly, ten times or more. The chain has TRBV10-3 and TRBJ1-1; TRBD1 is a possible D gene (6 bases). The CDR3 has 13 residues. Germline V gene lookup returns CDR1 ENHRY and CDR2 SYGVKD. Trimming left V 3 bases short and J 7 bases short, with 12 bases between. The CDR3 here is CAISDREGGEAFF. The CDR3 DNA is TGTGCCATCAGTGATAGGGAAGGGGGTGAAGCTTTCTTT.

This clonotype was detected only a few times. V gene TRBV7-8 combines with J gene TRBJ1-5, with 7 nucleotides matching TRBD1. The V segment lost 5 bases and the J segment 1 base; nucleotides outside the gene matches: 8. Germline V gene sequence: CDR1 SGHVS, CDR2 FQNEAQ. The CDR3 length is 16 residues. CDR3 DNA: TGTGCCAGCAGCGCATACAGGGGATTAAGCAATCAGCCCCAGCATTTT. It encodes CASSAYRGLSNQPQHF.

This chain links TRBV24-1 with TRBJ2-1; perhaps TRBD2 as D (6 bases). Trimming took 3 bases from V and 10 from J, leaving 12 bases between them. The CDR3 covers 13 residues. Germline V CDR1 and CDR2: KGHDR, SFDVKD. The CDR3 DNA follows: TGTGCCACCAGTGATGTCGGCCTAGCGGAGCAGTTCTTC. This sequence encodes CATSDVGLAEQFF.

This clonotype came up many times. The rearrangement links TRBV18 to TRBJ2-1; the match to TRBD2 covers 9 bases. The CDR3 runs to 15 residues. Germline CDR1 reads KGHSH; CDR2 reads LQKENI. V trimming: 3 bases; J trimming: 2 bases; junction bases outside the gene matches: 2. This CDR3 is CASSPSSGAYNEQFF. CDR3 nucleotide sequence: TGTGCCAGCTCACCCTCTAGCGGGGCCTACAATGAGCAGTTCTTC.